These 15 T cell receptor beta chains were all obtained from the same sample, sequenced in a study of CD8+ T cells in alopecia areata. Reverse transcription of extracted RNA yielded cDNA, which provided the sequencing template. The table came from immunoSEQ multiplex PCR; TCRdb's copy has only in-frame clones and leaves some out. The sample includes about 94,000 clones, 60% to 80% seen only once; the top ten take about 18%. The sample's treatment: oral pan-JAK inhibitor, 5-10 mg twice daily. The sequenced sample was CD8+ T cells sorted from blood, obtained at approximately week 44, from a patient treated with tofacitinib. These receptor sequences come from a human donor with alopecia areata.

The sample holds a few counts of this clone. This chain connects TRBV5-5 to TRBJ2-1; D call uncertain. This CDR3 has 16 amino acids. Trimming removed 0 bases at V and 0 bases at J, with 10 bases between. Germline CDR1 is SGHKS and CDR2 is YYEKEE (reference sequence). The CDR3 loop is CASSLVHSVSYNEQFF. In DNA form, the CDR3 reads TGTGCCAGCAGCTTGGTTCACTCCGTCTCCTACAATGAGCAGTTCTTC.

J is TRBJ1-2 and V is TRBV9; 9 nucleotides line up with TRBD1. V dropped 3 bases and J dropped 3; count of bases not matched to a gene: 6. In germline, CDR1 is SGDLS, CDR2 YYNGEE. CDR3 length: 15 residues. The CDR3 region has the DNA TGTGCCAGCAGCGGCAACCGGGACAGGGACTATGGCTACACCTTC. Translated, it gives CASSGNRDRDYGYTF.

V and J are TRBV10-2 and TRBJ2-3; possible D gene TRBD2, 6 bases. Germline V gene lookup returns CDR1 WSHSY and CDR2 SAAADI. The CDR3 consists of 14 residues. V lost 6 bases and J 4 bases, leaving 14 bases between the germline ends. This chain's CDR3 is CASRKEGFADTQYF. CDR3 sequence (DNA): TGCGCCAGCAGGAAGGAGGGGTTTGCAGATACGCAGTATTTT.

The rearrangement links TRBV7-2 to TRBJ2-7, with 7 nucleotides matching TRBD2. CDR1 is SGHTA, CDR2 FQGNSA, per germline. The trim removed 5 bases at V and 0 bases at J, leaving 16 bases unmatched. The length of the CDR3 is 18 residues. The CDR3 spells CASSQLAHGLDFSYEQYF. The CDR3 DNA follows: TGTGCCAGCAGCCAACTTGCCCACGGACTAGACTTCTCCTACGAGCAGTACTTC.

This chain's CDR3 is CSVVFGEKLFF. For the CDR3, the DNA is TGCAGCGTTGTCTTTGGGGAAAAACTGTTTTTT. The chain joins TRBV29-1 to TRBJ1-4; D gene ambiguous. Trimming cost V 4 bases and J 8 bases, with 8 bases left between them. CDR1 and CDR2 (germline): SQVTM, ANQGSEA. The CDR3 loop spans 11 amino acids.

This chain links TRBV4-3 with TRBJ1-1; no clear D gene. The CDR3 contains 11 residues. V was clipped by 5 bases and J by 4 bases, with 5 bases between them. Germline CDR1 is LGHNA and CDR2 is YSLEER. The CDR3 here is CASSGGTEAFF. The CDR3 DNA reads TGCGCCAGCAGCGGAGGCACTGAAGCTTTCTTT.

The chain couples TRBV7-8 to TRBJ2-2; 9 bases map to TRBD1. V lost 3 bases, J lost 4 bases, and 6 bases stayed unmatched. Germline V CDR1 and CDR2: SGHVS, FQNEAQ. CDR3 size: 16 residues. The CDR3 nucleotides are TGTGCCAGCAGCTTTCCGGGACAGGGACGCACCGGGGAGCTGTTTTTT. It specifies CASSFPGQGRTGELFF.

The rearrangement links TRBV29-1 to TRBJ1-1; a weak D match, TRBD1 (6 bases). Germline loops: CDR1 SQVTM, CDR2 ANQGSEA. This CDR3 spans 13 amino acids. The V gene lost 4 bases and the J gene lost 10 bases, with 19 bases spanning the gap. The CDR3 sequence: CSVVDSEHQGAFF. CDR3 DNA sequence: TGCAGCGTTGTGGACAGTGAGCATCAGGGAGCTTTCTTT.

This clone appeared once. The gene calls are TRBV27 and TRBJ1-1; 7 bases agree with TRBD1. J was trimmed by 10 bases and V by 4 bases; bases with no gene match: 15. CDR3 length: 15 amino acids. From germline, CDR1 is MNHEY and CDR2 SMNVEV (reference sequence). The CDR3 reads CASSSPGGGRIVAFF. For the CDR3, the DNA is TGTGCCAGCAGTTCCCCGGGAGGGGGCCGCATAGTAGCTTTCTTT.

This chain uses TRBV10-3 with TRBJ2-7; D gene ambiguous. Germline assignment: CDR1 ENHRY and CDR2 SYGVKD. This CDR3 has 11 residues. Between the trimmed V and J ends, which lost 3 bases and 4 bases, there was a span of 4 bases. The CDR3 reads CAISEGYEQYF. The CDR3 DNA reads TGTGCCATCAGTGAAGGGTACGAGCAGTACTTC.

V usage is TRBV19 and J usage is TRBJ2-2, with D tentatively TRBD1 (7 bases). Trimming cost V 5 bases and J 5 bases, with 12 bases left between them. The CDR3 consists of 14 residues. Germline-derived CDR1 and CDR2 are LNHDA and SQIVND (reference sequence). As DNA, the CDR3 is TGTGCCAGTAGTCTGGCAGGGGGGACCGGGGAGCTGTTTTTT. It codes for CASSLAGGTGELFF. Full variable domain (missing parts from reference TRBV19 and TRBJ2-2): DGGITQSPKYLFRKEGQNVTLSCEQNLNHDAMYWYRQDPGQGLRLIYYSQIVNDFQKGDIAEGYSVSREKKESFPLTVTSAQKNPTAFYLCASSLAGGTGELFFGEGSRLTVL.

The CDR3 here is CASSELDRDQETQYF. CDR3 bases: TGTGCCAGCAGTGAACTGGACAGGGACCAAGAGACCCAGTACTTC. The V and J genes are TRBV6-1 and TRBJ2-5; TRBD1 aligns across 8 bases. The CDR3 covers 15 residues. CDR1 and CDR2 (germline): MNHNS, SASEGT. Trimming at V came to 2 bases and at J to 0 bases, leaving 2 bases not matched to a gene.

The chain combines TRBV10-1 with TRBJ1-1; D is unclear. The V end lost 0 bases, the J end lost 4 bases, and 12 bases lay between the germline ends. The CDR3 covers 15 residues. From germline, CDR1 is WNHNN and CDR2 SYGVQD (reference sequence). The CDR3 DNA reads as TGCGCCAGCAGTGAGTCGAATGAGGGAGGCACTGAAGCTTTCTTT. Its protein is CASSESNEGGTEAFF.

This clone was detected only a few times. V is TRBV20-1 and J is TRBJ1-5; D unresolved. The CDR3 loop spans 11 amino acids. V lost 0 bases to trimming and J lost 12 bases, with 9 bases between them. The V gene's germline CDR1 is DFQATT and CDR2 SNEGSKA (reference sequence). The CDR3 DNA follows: TGCAGTGCTAGAGATGTCAACATCCAGCATTTT. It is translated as CSARDVNIQHF.

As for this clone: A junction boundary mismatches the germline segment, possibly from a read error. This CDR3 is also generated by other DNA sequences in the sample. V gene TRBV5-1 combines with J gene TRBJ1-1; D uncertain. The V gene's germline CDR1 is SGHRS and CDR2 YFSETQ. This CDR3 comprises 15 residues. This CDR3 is CASSLGFGQNTEAFF. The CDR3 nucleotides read TGCGCCAGCAGCTTGGGGTTCGGCCAGAACACTGAGGCTTTCTTT.